The 29 T cell receptor beta chains given below trace back to one sample, sequenced in a study of T cell responses to AZD1222 COVID-19 vaccine. TCRdb keeps only in-frame clones here, not all; method: immunoSEQ multiplex PCR. Among more than 80,000 clones listed, 70% to 90% were seen once. The sample here was peripheral blood, taken 28 days after the second AZD1222 dose. These receptors were taken from an adult who received the AZD1222 COVID-19 vaccine.

CDR3: CASSLLDPRSYTQYF. The CDR3 coding sequence is TGCGCCAGCAGCTTGCTAGACCCGCGCTCCTATACGCAGTATTTT. V is TRBV5-1 and J is TRBJ2-3; D uncertain. CDR1 is SGHRS, CDR2 YFSETQ, per germline. The CDR3 is 15 amino acids. Between the trimmed V and J ends, which lost 1 base and 7 bases, there was a span of 16 bases.

The J gene is TRBJ2-7, the V gene TRBV21-1. TRBV21-1 is classified as a pseudogene. CDR3 length: 14 amino acids. Here the CDR3 reads CASSRTGFSYEQYF. In DNA, the CDR3 is TGTGCCAGCAGCAGGACCGGGTTCTCCTACGAGCAGTACTTC.

This chain uses TRBV25-1 with TRBJ1-3; D is unresolved. Germline V lookup: CDR1 MGHDK, CDR2 SYGVNS. This CDR3 is 16 amino acids long. With 2 bases removed from V and 0 bases from J, the gap between germline ends came to 11 bases. In nucleotides, the CDR3 is TGTGCCAGCAGTGAAGAAGCGGATAGCTCTGGAAACACCATATATTTT. Protein: CASSEEADSSGNTIYF.

This chain connects TRBV24-1 to TRBJ2-7; TRBD2 agrees at 14 bases. Germline V gene data show CDR1 as KGHDR and CDR2 as SFDVKD. CDR3 length: 15 residues. J was trimmed by 4 bases and V by 4 bases; bases with no gene match: 2. The DNA for the CDR3 is TGTGCCACCAGTGAAGGGACTAGCGGGAGATACGAGCAGTACTTC. This gives the protein CATSEGTSGRYEQYF.

CDR3 sequence: CASSLPQGRNSPLHF. In DNA form, the CDR3 reads TGTGCCAGCAGCCTTCCTCAGGGCCGCAATTCACCCCTCCACTTT. The gene calls are TRBV28 and TRBJ1-6, with TRBD1 as a possible D gene (5 bases). Germline V gene sequence: CDR1 MDHEN, CDR2 SYDVKM. Trimming stripped 6 bases from V and 7 bases from J, with 16 bases between. The CDR3 extends over 15 amino acids. Complete variable domain (other parts from reference TRBV28 and TRBJ1-6): DVKVTQSSRYLVKRTGEKVFLECVQDMDHENMFWYRQDPGLGLRLIYFSYDVKMKEKGDIPEGYSVSREKKERFSLILESASTNQTSMYLCASSLPQGRNSPLHFGNGTRLTVT.

This rearrangement joins TRBV29-1 to TRBJ2-5; TRBD2 matches 9 bases. This CDR3 comprises 15 residues. V trimming: 5 bases; J trimming: 3 bases; junction bases outside the gene matches: 10. CDR1 is SQVTM and CDR2 is ANQGSEA in the germline V gene. The CDR3 reads CSVQKEIAGEETQYF. Here the CDR3 DNA reads TGCAGCGTTCAGAAGGAAATAGCGGGAGAAGAGACCCAGTACTTC.

The chain has TRBV19 and TRBJ2-7; 7 nucleotides agree with TRBD2. The trim removed 5 bases at V and 2 bases at J, leaving 6 bases unmatched. The CDR3 is 14 amino acids. Germline V CDR1 and CDR2: LNHDA, SQIVND (reference sequence). The CDR3, as DNA: TGTGCCAGTAGTGGGAGGGACCTAGCCTACGAGCAGTACTTC. Its translation: CASSGRDLAYEQYF.

The chain uses TRBV3-1 (or the pseudogene TRBV3-2) and TRBJ2-2; D might be TRBD1 (5 bases). V was trimmed by 0 bases and J by 6 bases, leaving 8 bases between them. The length of the CDR3 is 14 residues. Germline V gene data show CDR1 as LGHDT and CDR2 as YNNKEL (reference sequence). The CDR3 here is CASSQDREPGELFF. CDR3 sequence (DNA): TGTGCCAGCAGCCAAGACAGGGAACCCGGGGAGCTGTTTTTT.

The gene calls are TRBV7-9 and TRBJ1-3, with D possibly matching TRBD1 (5 bases). Germline loops: CDR1 SEHNR, CDR2 FQNEAQ (reference sequence). Trimming took 5 bases from V and 3 from J, leaving 20 bases between them. The CDR3 has 17 amino acids. CDR3 sequence reads: CASSELGRAPGGNTIYF. The CDR3 nucleotides are TGTGCCAGCAGCGAACTGGGCAGGGCCCCCGGTGGAAACACCATATATTTT.

The CDR3: CASSSRVEQYF. CDR3 bases: TGTGCCAGCAGCTCCAGGGTGGAGCAGTACTTC. The gene calls are TRBV7-3 and TRBJ2-7; a possible D gene is TRBD1 (5 bases). The germline V gene encodes CDR1 SGHTA and CDR2 FQGTGA. This CDR3 contains 11 residues. V was cut by 4 bases and J by 7 bases, with 8 bases left in between.

The V call is TRBV2, the J call TRBJ1-4; D perhaps matches TRBD1 (6 bases). CDR3 size: 12 residues. From germline, CDR1 is SNHLY and CDR2 FYNNEI. V was cut by 7 bases and J by 10 bases, with 13 bases left in between. DNA of the CDR3: TGTGCCAGCACCGACGGGGGCCCAAAACTGTTTTTT. This codes for CASTDGGPKLFF.

This chain connects TRBV6-6 to TRBJ2-1, with TRBD1 matching over 10 bases. V lost 2 bases and J lost 8; bases outside the gene matches: 6. The CDR3 sequence is 15 residues long. CDR1 and CDR2 from the germline V gene are MNHNY and SVGAGI (reference sequence). The CDR3 DNA is TGTGCCAGCAGTTACCCGGGACAGGGGAACGATGAGCAGTTCTTC. Translation gives CASSYPGQGNDEQFF.

The chain couples TRBV12-3 or TRBV12-4 to TRBJ1-1, with TRBD1 as a possible D gene (6 bases). Trimming removed 6 bases from V and 6 bases from J, with 14 bases in between. The CDR3 sequence is 13 residues long. The CDR3 sequence: CASSRAGVAEAFF. CDR3 nucleotide sequence: TGTGCCAGCAGCAGGGCAGGGGTCGCTGAAGCTTTCTTT.

The rearrangement links TRBV19 to TRBJ1-2, with a possible D match to TRBD1 (5 bases). Germline assignment: CDR1 LNHDA and CDR2 SQIVND (reference sequence). This CDR3 contains 15 residues. The ends were cut back, 5 bases at V and 0 bases at J, with 13 bases in the middle. CDR3 amino acids: CASSGGTVANYGYTF. The CDR3 DNA follows: TGTGCCAGTAGTGGAGGGACCGTCGCTAACTATGGCTACACCTTC.

The table lists this clone with many counts. Other DNA sequences within the sample encode an identical CDR3. V gene TRBV28 combines with J gene TRBJ1-1; D gene uncertain. Trimming took off 5 bases at V and 4 bases at J, with 17 bases between the two ends. CDR3 length equals 15 residues. Germline CDR1 is MDHEN and CDR2 is SYDVKM. CDR3 bases: TGTGCCAGCAGTAGCGGTTTTCATGATGGCACTGAAGCTTTCTTT. This translates into CASSSGFHDGTEAFF.

In this sample, this clone turned up a few times. The rearrangement links TRBV6-5 to TRBJ1-2; D gene uncertain. The CDR3 loop spans 14 amino acids. CDR1 is MNHEY, CDR2 SVGAGI, per germline. CDR3 loop: CASWISILGMRYTF. The CDR3 DNA reads as TGTGCAAGCTGGATCAGCATATTAGGAATGCGCTACACCTTC.

This chain connects TRBV6-1 to TRBJ2-1, with 12 bases that match TRBD2. The V gene end was trimmed by 4 bases and the J gene end by 5 bases; junction bases not matched to a gene: 9. Looked up from germline, CDR1 is MNHNS and CDR2 is SASEGT. This CDR3 spans 17 amino acids. The CDR3 reads CASSAETSGGLNNEQFF. For the CDR3, the DNA is TGTGCCAGCAGTGCAGAAACTAGCGGGGGGTTGAACAATGAGCAGTTCTTC.

The chain joins TRBV7-8 to TRBJ1-3; tentative D call: TRBD1 (6 bases). The ends were cut back, 5 bases at V and 6 bases at J, with 11 bases in the middle. Looked up from germline, CDR1 is SGHVS and CDR2 is FQNEAQ. This CDR3 contains 13 residues. The CDR3 sequence: CASSVGHLNTIYF. In nucleotides, the CDR3 is TGTGCCAGCAGCGTGGGACATCTAAACACCATATATTTT. Full variable domain (remainder filled in from reference TRBV7-8 and TRBJ1-3): GAGVSQSPRYKVAKRGQDVALRCDPISGHVSLFWYQQALGQGPEFLTYFQNEAQLDKSGLPSDRFFAERPEGSVSTLKIQRTQQEDSAVYLCASSVGHLNTIYFGEGSWLTVV.

This rearrangement joins TRBV30 to TRBJ2-3, with D hard to call. The CDR3 has 14 amino acids. Germline CDR1 is GTSNPN and CDR2 is SVGIG (reference sequence). Trimming took 3 bases from V and 5 from J, leaving 15 bases between them. This chain's CDR3 is CAWSPGNDGDTQYF. The CDR3 bases are TGTGCCTGGAGCCCGGGCAATGATGGAGATACGCAGTATTTT.

This clone was detected a few times. The rearrangement uses TRBV29-1 and TRBJ1-1, with a possible D match to TRBD1 (5 bases). CDR1 and CDR2 (germline): SQVTM, ANQGSEA. V lost 6 bases and J lost 2, with 13 bases in between. The CDR3 has 13 residues. CDR3 in amino acids: CSVARDYNTEAFF. CDR3 in DNA: TGCAGCGTCGCACGGGACTACAACACTGAAGCTTTCTTT.

A remark on this clone: Other DNA sequences in this sample translate to the same CDR3. The chain is built from TRBV28 and TRBJ1-2, with TRBD1 matching over 8 bases. Germline V gene sequence: CDR1 MDHEN, CDR2 SYDVKM. Unmatched junction bases numbered 1, after V lost 6 bases and J lost 4 bases. CDR3 length: 12 residues. CDR3 sequence reads: CASRTGGYGYTF. In nucleotides, the CDR3 is TGTGCCAGCAGAACAGGGGGCTATGGCTACACCTTC.

Only a few counts were recorded for this clone. The V call is TRBV11-3, the J call TRBJ1-1; 9 bases match TRBD1. The J segment lost 1 base and the V segment lost 5 bases, leaving 8 bases of the junction unmatched. This CDR3 spans 16 amino acids. CDR1 and CDR2 (germline): SGHNT, YENEEA. Here the CDR3 reads CASSPTGGRGNTEAFF. CDR3 sequence (DNA): TGTGCCAGCAGCCCAACAGGGGGCCGGGGGAACACTGAAGCTTTCTTT.

The genes are TRBV9 and TRBJ2-1; 7 nucleotides align to TRBD2. The CDR3 covers 14 residues. In germline, CDR1 is SGDLS, CDR2 YYNGEE. With V trimmed by 3 bases and J by 0 bases, 0 bases remained unmatched. The CDR3 reads CASSGGSSYNEQFF. In DNA form, the CDR3 reads TGTGCCAGCAGCGGCGGGAGCTCCTACAATGAGCAGTTCTTC.

This clone was seen a handful of times. This sequence joins TRBV25-1 and TRBJ2-2; D may be TRBD1 (5 bases). Germline CDR1 MGHDK, CDR2 SYGVNS. The V end was cut by 1 base, the J end by 6 bases, with 9 bases between. The length of the CDR3 is 14 residues. CDR3 in DNA: TGTGCCAGCAGTGAATGGTCAGGGCCCGGGGAGCTGTTTTTT. The encoded protein is CASSEWSGPGELFF.

This chain links TRBV10-3 with TRBJ2-1; 12 bases line up with TRBD2. The germline V gene encodes CDR1 ENHRY and CDR2 SYGVKD. Germline trimming cut 7 bases from V and 7 bases from J; bases unmatched to any gene: 8. CDR3 length: 15 amino acids. The CDR3 loop is CAIMASGRASNEQFF. The CDR3 nucleotides are TGTGCCATCATGGCTAGCGGGAGGGCCTCGAATGAGCAGTTCTTC.

The genes are TRBV7-8 and TRBJ2-5; the D gene is possibly TRBD1 (6 bases). This CDR3 comprises 13 residues. Per the germline V gene, CDR1 is SGHVS and CDR2 is FQNEAQ. With 2 bases removed from V and 2 bases from J, the gap between germline ends came to 6 bases. The CDR3 nucleotides read TGTGCCAGCAGCTTAAGGGGGCAAGAGACCCAGTACTTC. Amino acid sequence: CASSLRGQETQYF.

V and J are TRBV3-1 (or the pseudogene TRBV3-2) and TRBJ2-6, with D perhaps being TRBD1 or TRBD2 (6 bases each). CDR1 is LGHDT, CDR2 YNNKEL, per germline (reference sequence). V was trimmed by 5 bases and J by 2 bases, leaving 16 bases between them. CDR3 length: 17 amino acids. CDR3 DNA sequence: TGTGCCAGCAGCTCCTCCGGGGGCTCGGCTGGGGCCAACGTCCTGACTTTC. Amino acid sequence: CASSSSGGSAGANVLTF.

This sequence joins TRBV14 and TRBJ2-5; a possible D gene is TRBD2 (6 bases). CDR3 length equals 15 residues. The germline gives CDR1 SGHDN, CDR2 FVKESK. V lost 7 bases and J 2 bases, leaving 17 bases between the germline ends. The CDR3 loop reads CASTLGGLSQETQYF. The CDR3 region has the DNA TGTGCCAGCACCCTGGGGGGTTTGTCTCAAGAGACCCAGTACTTC. The variable domain in full, completed from reference TRBV14 and TRBJ2-5, reads EAGVTQFPSHSVIEKGQTVTLRCDPISGHDNLYWYRRVMGKEIKFLLHFVKESKQDESGMPNNRFLAERTGGTYSTLKVQPAELEDSGVYFCASTLGGLSQETQYFGPGTRLLVL.

This chain joins TRBV12-3 or TRBV12-4 and TRBJ2-3; TRBD1 is a possible D gene (5 bases). CDR3 length: 13 residues. V lost 4 bases and J lost 5, with 10 bases in between. The CDR3 is CASSYIQGDTQYF. The CDR3 DNA sequence: TGTGCCAGCAGTTACATCCAGGGAGATACGCAGTATTTT.